These 29 T cell receptor beta chains were all obtained from the same sample, sequenced in a study of shared clonotypes between healthy human individuals. Assay used: immunoSEQ multiplex PCR; TCRdb lists only in-frame clones, some missing. The sample has millions of clones, 95% seen once. The sample consisted of naive CD4+ T cells sorted from blood. Subset described: CD45RA+ positively selected. Every receptor here comes from a man aged 18 to 29 in good health.

This chain's CDR3 is CAWSVGRTSSGLHTDTQYF. DNA for the CDR3: TGTGCCTGGAGTGTAGGACGCACTTCAAGTGGGCTTCACACAGATACGCAGTATTTT. The chain employs TRBV30 and TRBJ2-3, with D unclear. Germline lookup yields CDR1 GTSNPN and CDR2 SVGIG (reference sequence). This CDR3 is built from 19 residues. The V gene lost 0 bases and the J gene lost 2 bases, with 24 bases spanning the gap.

The chain recombines TRBV5-1 with TRBJ2-3; 8 nucleotides line up with TRBD2. The J segment lost 5 bases and the V segment lost 3 bases, leaving 11 bases of the junction unmatched. Germline V gene sequence: CDR1 SGHRS, CDR2 YFSETQ. This CDR3 spans 16 amino acids. CDR3 nucleotides: TGCGCCAGCAGCTCCATCCCGGGACTAGGATTAGATACGCAGTATTTT. Its protein product is CASSSIPGLGLDTQYF.

A remark on this clone: Mismatch with germline at one junction end may stem from a read error. The chain employs TRBV7-7 and TRBJ2-3; 7 bases map to TRBD1. The CDR3 is 13 amino acids. Germline V gene lookup returns CDR1 SSHAT and CDR2 FNYEAQ (reference sequence). CDR3 bases: TGTGCTAGCAGCTTACAGGGGACAGATACGCAGTATTTT. Protein product: CASSLQGTDTQYF.

The chain couples TRBV19 to TRBJ2-7; D unclear. Germline V CDR1 and CDR2: LNHDA, SQIVND (reference sequence). Trimming removed 5 bases from V and 2 bases from J, with 10 bases in between. This CDR3 has 13 amino acids. CDR3 in amino acids: CASSVRGTYEQYF. In nucleotides, the CDR3 is TGTGCCAGTAGTGTCCGCGGTACCTACGAGCAGTACTTC.

J is TRBJ1-2 and V is TRBV10-3; possible D gene TRBD1, 5 bases. From germline, CDR1 is ENHRY and CDR2 SYGVKD. This CDR3 region has 13 residues. Between the trimmed V and J ends, which lost 7 bases and 0 bases, there was a span of 9 bases. CDR3 in amino acids: CAITPGPNYGYTF. In nucleotides, the CDR3 is TGTGCCATCACCCCGGGGCCTAACTATGGCTACACCTTC.

The V gene is TRBV7-9, the J gene TRBJ1-4; D unresolved. The V gene's germline CDR1 is SEHNR and CDR2 FQNEAQ (reference sequence). With 1 base removed from V and 4 bases from J, the gap between germline ends came to 19 bases. CDR3 length: 18 residues. The CDR3: CASSLGIWALIRNEKLFF. In nucleotides, the CDR3 is TGTGCCAGCAGCTTAGGAATTTGGGCGCTGATCCGTAATGAAAAACTGTTTTTT.

The chain employs TRBV30 and TRBJ2-7, with TRBD2 matching 7 bases. Germline CDR1 reads GTSNPN; CDR2 reads SVGIG (reference sequence). The CDR3 is 14 residues long. J was trimmed by 6 bases and V by 0 bases; bases with no gene match: 8. Here the CDR3 reads CAWSVRMGGSEQYF. The CDR3 DNA reads TGTGCCTGGAGTGTACGTATGGGAGGGAGCGAGCAGTACTTC. Combining the CDR3 with reference TRBV30 and TRBJ2-7 gives the whole variable domain SQTIHQWPATLVQPVGSPLSLECTVEGTSNPNLYWYRQAAGRGLQLLFYSVGIGQISSEVPQNLSASRPQDRQFILSSKKLLLSDSGFYLCAWSVRMGGSEQYFGPGTRLTVT.

The V gene is TRBV11-3, the J gene TRBJ1-1, with D unclear. CDR3 length: 13 residues. V was cut by 3 bases and J by 4 bases, with 9 bases left in between. CDR1 and CDR2 (germline): SGHNT, YENEEA. DNA for the CDR3: TGTGCCAGCAGCTTGTCGCCTGGCACTGAAGCTTTCTTT. Translated, it gives CASSLSPGTEAFF.

V usage is TRBV10-3 and J usage is TRBJ1-2, with D unresolved. V was clipped by 2 bases and J by 6 bases, with 16 bases between them. CDR1 and CDR2 (germline): ENHRY, SYGVKD. The length of the CDR3 is 15 residues. This CDR3 is CAISEGSKAADGYTF. For the CDR3, the DNA is TGTGCCATCAGTGAGGGGTCGAAGGCGGCCGATGGCTACACCTTC.

The chain is built from TRBV25-1 and TRBJ2-6, with a possible D match to TRBD2 (5 bases). Germline V gives CDR1 MGHDK, CDR2 SYGVNS. V lost 2 bases, J lost 0 bases, and 11 bases lay in between. The CDR3 has 17 amino acids. The CDR3 sequence: CASSEGTDYSGANVLTF. In DNA form, the CDR3 reads TGTGCCAGCAGTGAAGGTACAGACTACTCTGGGGCCAACGTCCTGACTTTC.

V gene TRBV6-1 combines with J gene TRBJ1-3, with TRBD1 identical over 10 bases. CDR3 length: 18 amino acids. Germline assignment: CDR1 MNHNS and CDR2 SASEGT. The V segment lost 4 bases and the J segment 3 bases; nucleotides outside the gene matches: 12. CDR3 nucleotide sequence: TGTGCCAGCAGTGCCTCCGGGGGACAGGGGTTAGGTGGAAACACCATATATTTT. Its translation: CASSASGGQGLGGNTIYF.

The chain recombines TRBV5-1 with TRBJ2-1, with 7 positions matching TRBD1. This CDR3 spans 13 amino acids. CDR1 is SGHRS and CDR2 is YFSETQ in the germline V gene. The J segment lost 13 bases and the V segment lost 3 bases, leaving 10 bases of the junction unmatched. The CDR3 here is CASSSNDGTVQFF. The CDR3 coding sequence is TGCGCCAGCAGCTCGAACGACGGGACAGTCCAGTTCTTC.

This sequence joins TRBV9 and TRBJ1-4; no clear D. This CDR3 contains 14 residues. Germline values: CDR1 SGDLS, CDR2 YYNGEE. Trimming pared 0 bases from V and 5 bases from J, leaving 8 bases between. The CDR3 DNA follows: TGTGCCAGCAGCGTAGAAGGTCAAAATGAAAAACTGTTTTTT. Its protein is CASSVEGQNEKLFF.

The genes are TRBV10-1 and TRBJ2-7; possibly TRBD2 for D (6 bases). V shed 9 bases and J shed 9 bases, with 21 bases lying between them. CDR1 WNHNN and CDR2 SYGVQD come from the germline V gene (reference sequence). This CDR3 is 13 amino acids long. CDR3 sequence: CARPLAWVGGQYF. The CDR3 DNA reads TGCGCCAGGCCTCTGGCTTGGGTGGGGGGGCAGTACTTC.

This chain connects TRBV30 to TRBJ1-1; no clear D. Germline CDR1 is GTSNPN and CDR2 is SVGIG (reference sequence). V was trimmed by 8 bases and J by 5 bases, leaving 18 bases between them. The CDR3 totals 13 residues. The CDR3 nucleotides read TGTGCCACGTCAAGAAGAGGGCGGACTGAAGCTTTCTTT. Translation gives CATSRRGRTEAFF. Variable domain in full (rest from reference TRBV30 and TRBJ1-1): SQTIHQWPATLVQPVGSPLSLECTVEGTSNPNLYWYRQAAGRGLQLLFYSVGIGQISSEVPQNLSASRPQDRQFILSSKKLLLSDSGFYLCATSRRGRTEAFFGQGTRLTVV.

The V and J genes are TRBV11-2 and TRBJ1-3; D not certain. Trimming left V 5 bases short and J 3 bases short, with 20 bases between. The CDR3 extends over 17 amino acids. Germline CDR1 and CDR2: SGHAT and FQNNGV. In nucleotides, the CDR3 is TGTGCCAGCAGCCCGGATGGAGAGGGTTTAGGTGGAAACACCATATATTTT. This encodes CASSPDGEGLGGNTIYF.

This rearrangement joins TRBV5-1 to TRBJ1-2; 9 nucleotides line up with TRBD1. This CDR3 has 15 amino acids. J was trimmed by 8 bases and V by 4 bases; bases with no gene match: 12. Germline lookup yields CDR1 SGHRS and CDR2 YFSETQ. CDR3 region: CASSTALDRGDGYTF. CDR3 DNA sequence: TGCGCCAGCAGCACGGCCCTGGACAGGGGAGACGGCTACACCTTC.

This chain links TRBV5-1 with TRBJ2-7; 7 positions match TRBD1. The V gene end was trimmed by 4 bases and the J gene end by 3 bases; junction bases not matched to a gene: 7. The CDR3 extends over 14 amino acids. CDR1 and CDR2 from the germline V gene are SGHRS and YFSETQ. This CDR3 is CASSQGDSLYEQYF. The CDR3 nucleotides are TGCGCCAGCAGCCAGGGGGACAGTCTCTACGAGCAGTACTTC.

J is TRBJ2-5 and V is TRBV5-4; D gene unclear. The germline V and J ends were trimmed by 4 bases and 5 bases, with 9 bases remaining between them. Germline lookup yields CDR1 SGHNT and CDR2 YYREEE (reference sequence). This CDR3 spans 12 amino acids. This chain's CDR3 is CASSIGRETQYF. Here the CDR3 DNA reads TGTGCCAGCAGCATTGGGCGGGAGACCCAGTACTTC.

The chain employs TRBV7-2 and TRBJ2-3, with 7 bases identical to TRBD1. Germline loops: CDR1 SGHTA, CDR2 FQGNSA. V shed 8 bases, J shed 0 bases, and the junction held 8 bases outside the gene matches. The CDR3 is 15 residues long. CDR3 sequence: CASGLGTASTDTQYF. CDR3 DNA sequence: TGTGCCAGCGGCCTGGGGACAGCAAGCACAGATACGCAGTATTTT.

In its sample, this clone was seen once. The chain recombines TRBV27 with TRBJ2-2; weak D call: TRBD2 (6 bases). Germline lookup yields CDR1 MNHEY and CDR2 SMNVEV (reference sequence). The V and J ends lost 3 bases and 7 bases respectively, with 6 bases between them. This CDR3 contains 12 residues. CDR3 coding DNA: TGTGCCAGCAGTTTGGAGGGCGGGGAGCTGTTTTTT. Its translation is CASSLEGGELFF.

The rearrangement uses TRBV7-2 and TRBJ1-3, with D possibly matching TRBD1 (5 bases). CDR3 length: 16 residues. The germline V and J ends were trimmed by 1 base and 4 bases, with 14 bases remaining between them. Germline lookup yields CDR1 SGHTA and CDR2 FQGNSA. The CDR3 is CASSLVPGAEGNTIYF. In DNA, the CDR3 is TGTGCCAGCAGCTTAGTACCTGGGGCTGAAGGAAACACCATATATTTT.

The CDR3 coding sequence is TGTGCCAGTACCGCAGGGACCTATAGCAATCAGCCCCAGCATTTT. This codes for CASTAGTYSNQPQHF. V gene TRBV19 combines with J gene TRBJ1-5; D might be TRBD1 (5 bases). The CDR3 totals 15 residues. Trimming shortened V by 7 bases and J by 0 bases, and 13 bases separated the two germline ends. Looked up from germline, CDR1 is LNHDA and CDR2 is SQIVND (reference sequence). Supplemented by reference TRBV19 and TRBJ1-5, the full variable domain reads DGGITQSPKYLFRKEGQNVTLSCEQNLNHDAMYWYRQDPGQGLRLIYYSQIVNDFQKGDIAEGYSVSREKKESFPLTVTSAQKNPTAFYLCASTAGTYSNQPQHFGDGTRLSIL.

Note on this clone: The sample carries other DNA sequences with the same CDR3. J is TRBJ1-1 and V is TRBV30, with a weak D call TRBD1 (5 bases). Per the germline V gene, CDR1 is GTSNPN and CDR2 is SVGIG (reference sequence). The CDR3 runs 12 residues. Trimming pared 5 bases from V and 0 bases from J, leaving 7 bases between. This chain's CDR3 is CAWDRLNTEAFF. The CDR3 nucleotides are TGTGCCTGGGACAGATTGAACACTGAAGCTTTCTTT. Full variable domain (outside the CDR3, taken from reference TRBV30 and TRBJ1-1): SQTIHQWPATLVQPVGSPLSLECTVEGTSNPNLYWYRQAAGRGLQLLFYSVGIGQISSEVPQNLSASRPQDRQFILSSKKLLLSDSGFYLCAWDRLNTEAFFGQGTRLTVV.

The chain has TRBV7-9 and TRBJ2-7, with a tentative D call TRBD1 (7 bases). The CDR3 length is 15 residues. The germline V and J ends were trimmed by 5 bases and 4 bases, with 18 bases remaining between them. Germline V lookup: CDR1 SEHNR, CDR2 FQNEAQ (reference sequence). The CDR3 coding sequence is TGTGCCAGCAGCGTCTCCCAGGGGGGTAAATACGAGCAGTACTTC. Residues: CASSVSQGGKYEQYF. Combining the CDR3 with reference TRBV7-9 and TRBJ2-7 gives the whole variable domain DTGVSQNPRHKITKRGQNVTFRCDPISEHNRLYWYRQTLGQGPEFLTYFQNEAQLEKSRLLSDRFSAERPKGSFSTLEIQRTEQGDSAMYLCASSVSQGGKYEQYFGPGTRLTVT.

The V and J genes are TRBV4-1 and TRBJ1-6; possibly TRBD1 for D (6 bases). The length of the CDR3 is 18 residues. Looked up from germline, CDR1 is MGHRA and CDR2 is YSYEKL. V dropped 4 bases and J dropped 0 bases, with 16 bases sitting between them. The CDR3 DNA follows: TGCGCCAGCAGCCTAGGACAGAGCCGTAGCTCCTATAATTCACCCCTCCACTTT. This sequence encodes CASSLGQSRSSYNSPLHF.

The J gene is TRBJ2-2, the V gene TRBV4-1, with D perhaps matching TRBD1 (5 bases). The germline CDR1 and CDR2 sequences are MGHRA and YSYEKL. V lost 0 bases, J lost 8 bases, and 19 bases lay in between. This CDR3 contains 17 residues. The CDR3 here is CASSQDSSRVFYGELFF. CDR3 DNA: TGCGCCAGCAGCCAAGATTCATCCAGGGTCTTTTATGGGGAGCTGTTTTTT.

The chain couples TRBV2 to TRBJ2-1; D may be TRBD1 (5 bases). This CDR3 comprises 13 residues. V dropped 7 bases and J dropped 9 bases, with 16 bases sitting between them. Germline V CDR1 and CDR2: SNHLY, FYNNEI. The CDR3 is CASTLRTPSEQFF. In DNA form, the CDR3 reads TGTGCCAGCACCCTGCGGACACCTAGTGAGCAGTTCTTC.

The V gene is TRBV9, the J gene TRBJ1-4, with D unresolved. The germline V gene encodes CDR1 SGDLS and CDR2 YYNGEE. CDR3 length: 15 amino acids. Between the trimmed V and J ends, which lost 0 bases and 5 bases, there was a span of 11 bases. DNA for the CDR3: TGTGCCAGCAGCGTAGGTCCCGTTCCCAATGAAAAACTGTTTTTT. It yields the protein CASSVGPVPNEKLFF.